Listed here are 29 T cell receptor beta chains from one sample, sequenced in a study of shared clonotypes between healthy human individuals. The repertoire was sequenced with immunoSEQ multiplex PCR; TCRdb's copy has only in-frame clones and lacks some. The sample includes roughly 2.5 million clones, roughly 92% of them seen just once. The sequenced sample consisted of naive CD4+ T cells sorted from blood. Subset denoted: CD45RA+ positively selected. The receptors come from a man between 18 and 29 years old in good health.

The rearrangement joins TRBV11-2 to TRBJ2-3, with TRBD2 matching 7 bases. Germline trimming cut 7 bases from V and 4 bases from J; bases unmatched to any gene: 5. The germline V gene encodes CDR1 SGHAT and CDR2 FQNNGV. The CDR3 covers 13 residues. This CDR3 reads CASNPGGADTQYF. The CDR3 DNA follows: TGTGCCAGCAACCCGGGAGGTGCAGATACGCAGTATTTT.

The genes are TRBV18 and TRBJ2-7, with D hard to call. V was cut by 2 bases and J by 6 bases, with 11 bases left in between. CDR1 and CDR2 (germline): KGHSH, LQKENI. The CDR3 extends over 13 amino acids. The CDR3 sequence: CASSPSSPGEQYF. The CDR3 nucleotides are TGTGCCAGCTCACCAAGCTCCCCTGGCGAGCAGTACTTC.

This clone was counted between two and nine times. The rearrangement joins TRBV10-3 to TRBJ1-5; D is unclear. Trimming took off 3 bases at V and 2 bases at J, with 11 bases between the two ends. Germline CDR1 is ENHRY and CDR2 is SYGVKD. The CDR3 spans 15 residues. This chain's CDR3 is CAISEGLSGNQPQHF. The DNA for the CDR3 is TGTGCCATCAGTGAAGGGCTTTCGGGCAATCAGCCCCAGCATTTT.

CDR3 residues: CAWSRGTVQETQYF. CDR3 nucleotides: TGTGCCTGGAGTCGAGGGACAGTCCAAGAGACCCAGTACTTC. The chain is built from TRBV30 and TRBJ2-5; 7 nucleotides match TRBD1. Germline assignment: CDR1 GTSNPN and CDR2 SVGIG (reference sequence). The J segment lost 1 base and the V segment lost 2 bases, leaving 4 bases of the junction unmatched. This CDR3 has 14 residues. Full variable domain (rest looked up from reference TRBV30 and TRBJ2-5): SQTIHQWPATLVQPVGSPLSLECTVEGTSNPNLYWYRQAAGRGLQLLFYSVGIGQISSEVPQNLSASRPQDRQFILSSKKLLLSDSGFYLCAWSRGTVQETQYFGPGTRLLVL.

CDR3 sequence reads: CASSIAGTGMGEQYF. The CDR3, as DNA: TGCGCCAGCAGCATTGCCGGGACAGGGATGGGGGAGCAGTACTTC. The rearrangement links TRBV5-1 to TRBJ2-7; 9 nucleotides line up with TRBD1. Losses at the gene ends were 4 bases for V and 7 bases for J; bases not matched to a gene: 12. Germline V lookup: CDR1 SGHRS, CDR2 YFSETQ. The CDR3 is made up of 15 amino acids.

The J gene is TRBJ2-1, the V gene TRBV6-5; 7 nucleotides agree with TRBD2. V was pared by 11 bases and J by 5 bases, with 9 bases of the junction left unmatched. This CDR3 region has 13 residues. Germline CDR1 is MNHEY and CDR2 is SVGAGI. The CDR3 loop is CAARDYFDNEQFF. CDR3 sequence (DNA): TGTGCCGCAAGGGACTACTTTGACAATGAGCAGTTCTTC.

A few counts support this clone. CDR3 in amino acids: CASSLRDRVMSPLHF. CDR3 DNA: TGTGCCAGCAGCCTCCGGGACAGGGTTATGTCACCCCTCCACTTT. The chain links TRBV28 to TRBJ1-6, with TRBD1 matching 9 bases. The CDR3 covers 15 residues. CDR1 is MDHEN and CDR2 is SYDVKM in the germline V gene. V lost 6 bases and J lost 10; bases outside the gene matches: 10.

The CDR3 sequence: CASSERGSYEQYF. DNA of the CDR3: TGTGCCAGCAGCGAGCGGGGCTCCTACGAGCAGTACTTC. V and J are TRBV5-4 and TRBJ2-7; TRBD2 matches at 7 bases. Losses at the gene ends were 4 bases for V and 0 bases for J; bases not matched to a gene: 1. Germline V gene lookup returns CDR1 SGHNT and CDR2 YYREEE (reference sequence). The CDR3 is 13 amino acids. Full variable domain (missing parts from reference TRBV5-4 and TRBJ2-7): ETGVTQSPTHLIKTRGQQVTLRCSSQSGHNTVSWYQQALGQGPQFIFQYYREEENGRGNFPPRFSGLQFPNYSSELNVNALELDDSALYLCASSERGSYEQYFGPGTRLTVT.

The gene calls are TRBV19 and TRBJ2-7, with D uncertain. Germline CDR1 is LNHDA and CDR2 is SQIVND (reference sequence). This CDR3 is 14 amino acids long. Trimming shortened V by 6 bases and J by 5 bases, and 17 bases separated the two germline ends. CDR3 amino acids: CASRAWGTNHEQYF. The CDR3 DNA reads as TGTGCCAGTAGGGCCTGGGGAACTAACCACGAGCAGTACTTC.

CDR3 DNA: TGTGCCAGCTCAGTCCGACAGGGTCGCTCCTACGAGCAGTACTTC. Amino acid sequence: CASSVRQGRSYEQYF. The chain uses TRBV18 and TRBJ2-7; 7 bases align to TRBD1. The CDR3 has 15 residues. Trimming cost V 5 bases and J 0 bases; bases outside gene matches: 7. The V gene's germline CDR1 is KGHSH and CDR2 LQKENI.

V and J are TRBV13 and TRBJ1-2; maybe TRBD1 (6 bases). Germline lookup yields CDR1 PRHDT and CDR2 FYEKMQ (reference sequence). The CDR3 totals 16 residues. V dropped 4 bases and J dropped 4 bases, with 19 bases sitting between them. The DNA for the CDR3 is TGTGCCAGCAGCTCCGAAGTAAGGACAGTATCCTATGGCTACACCTTC. Encoded protein: CASSSEVRTVSYGYTF.

This clone was seen a handful of times. This specimen includes other DNA sequences encoding the same CDR3. This chain joins TRBV2 and TRBJ1-5; D is unresolved. This CDR3 comprises 14 residues. Germline CDR1 reads SNHLY; CDR2 reads FYNNEI. V gave up 0 bases and J gave up 1 base, with 4 bases separating them. The CDR3 reads CASSEAVSNQPQHF. In DNA, the CDR3 is TGTGCCAGCAGTGAAGCAGTCAGCAATCAGCCCCAGCATTTT.

This clone turned up a few times. This chain joins TRBV10-3 and TRBJ1-5; no definite D call. The V gene's germline CDR1 is ENHRY and CDR2 SYGVKD. V lost 2 bases and J 7 bases, leaving 9 bases between the germline ends. CDR3 length: 13 amino acids. The CDR3 spells CAISEDEEQPQHF. CDR3 nucleotide sequence: TGTGCCATCAGTGAGGATGAAGAGCAGCCCCAGCATTTT.

The V call is TRBV6-1, the J call TRBJ1-2; unclear D gene. The CDR3 length is 12 residues. From germline, CDR1 is MNHNS and CDR2 SASEGT. Trimming left V 4 bases short and J 1 base short, with 4 bases between. The CDR3 here is CASSAGNYGYTF. The CDR3 DNA reads as TGTGCCAGCAGTGCCGGTAACTATGGCTACACCTTC.

Notes on this clone: The sample carries other DNA sequences with the same CDR3. J is TRBJ2-3 and V is TRBV19; perhaps TRBD1 as D (5 bases). The CDR3 extends over 13 amino acids. The germline V and J ends were trimmed by 6 bases and 0 bases, with 7 bases remaining between them. Germline values: CDR1 LNHDA, CDR2 SQIVND (reference sequence). The CDR3 sequence: CASRRGSTDTQYF. CDR3 DNA sequence: TGTGCCAGTAGAAGGGGTAGCACAGATACGCAGTATTTT.

The CDR3 here is CASSHGLAGVSYTQYF. CDR3 DNA: TGCGCCAGCAGCCACGGACTAGCGGGGGTGTCCTATACGCAGTATTTT. The chain has TRBV4-1 and TRBJ2-3; TRBD2 aligns across 13 bases. Germline trimming cut 3 bases from V and 7 bases from J; bases unmatched to any gene: 7. Germline V gene sequence: CDR1 MGHRA, CDR2 YSYEKL. CDR3 length equals 16 residues.

This clone was found a few times. This CDR3 is also generated by other DNA sequences in the sample. Here the CDR3 reads CSVGQGAGEAFF. CDR3 nucleotides: TGCAGCGTGGGACAGGGGGCCGGTGAAGCTTTCTTT. The chain joins TRBV29-1 to TRBJ1-1, with 12 bases lining up with TRBD1. The CDR3 consists of 12 residues. The germline V gene has CDR1 SQVTM and CDR2 ANQGSEA. J lost 7 bases, V lost 6 bases, and 3 bases had no gene match.

The V and J genes are TRBV11-2 and TRBJ2-1, with TRBD2 as a possible D gene (5 bases). The CDR3 contains 19 residues. Germline-derived CDR1 and CDR2 are SGHAT and FQNNGV. The V and J ends lost 4 bases and 2 bases respectively, with 24 bases between them. The CDR3 nucleotides are TGTGCCAGCAGCTCGGAGTACCTTAGGCGGGCGGAAGCCTACAATGAGCAGTTCTTC. Translating gives CASSSEYLRRAEAYNEQFF.

J is TRBJ1-6 and V is TRBV30; no clear D gene. Trimming took off 4 bases at V and 9 bases at J, with 13 bases between the two ends. Germline V gives CDR1 GTSNPN, CDR2 SVGIG (reference sequence). This CDR3 comprises 13 residues. CDR3 in DNA: TGTGCCTGGACCCCGAAACCGGGTTCACCCCTCCACTTT. Translated: CAWTPKPGSPLHF.

The chain links TRBV20-1 to TRBJ1-6; TRBD1 is a possible D gene (5 bases). CDR3 size: 11 residues. V gave up 7 bases and J gave up 9 bases, with 10 bases separating them. Germline-derived CDR1 and CDR2 are DFQATT and SNEGSKA (reference sequence). This CDR3 reads CSGGGSSPLHF. DNA of the CDR3: TGCAGTGGTGGGGGGAGTTCACCCCTCCACTTT.

This clone appeared once. This chain uses TRBV2 with TRBJ2-5, with 9 bases identical to TRBD2. This CDR3 spans 15 amino acids. V shed 8 bases and J 0 bases; nucleotides not matched to a gene: 7. Germline assignment: CDR1 SNHLY and CDR2 FYNNEI. The CDR3 spells CASRGLASYQETQYF. The CDR3 region has the DNA TGTGCCAGCCGAGGACTAGCGTCGTACCAAGAGACCCAGTACTTC.

This sequence joins TRBV11-2 and TRBJ2-1; weak D call: TRBD2 (5 bases). Germline V gene lookup returns CDR1 SGHAT and CDR2 FQNNGV. CDR3 length: 12 amino acids. V lost 1 base and J 10 bases, leaving 8 bases between the germline ends. The DNA for the CDR3 is TGTGCCAGCAGCTTAGGGGCTAGCGAGCAGTTCTTC. This translates into CASSLGASEQFF.

The chain combines TRBV18 with TRBJ2-2; TRBD2 is a possible D gene (5 bases). Deletions cut 6 bases from V and 6 bases from J, with 20 bases between. This CDR3 has 16 amino acids. The germline V gene has CDR1 KGHSH and CDR2 LQKENI. CDR3 nucleotide sequence: TGTGCCAGCTCCCCGCGGGTCGGCCCGCTGGCCGGGGAGCTGTTTTTT. Its translation: CASSPRVGPLAGELFF.

On this clone itself: Since a much larger clone is just one base distant, this may be a read error. At the DNA level, this CDR3 is encoded by other sequences in the same sample as well. The rearrangement uses TRBV5-5 and TRBJ1-1, with no clear D. The CDR3 consists of 13 residues. Trimming left V 0 bases short and J 1 base short, with 4 bases between. Germline V gene data show CDR1 as SGHKS and CDR2 as YYEKEE (reference sequence). CDR3 DNA: TGTGCCAGCAGCTTGGCCGGGAACACTGAAGCTTTCTTT. Its translation is CASSLAGNTEAFF. Supplemented by reference TRBV5-5 and TRBJ1-1, the full variable domain reads DAGVTQSPTHLIKTRGQQVTLRCSPISGHKSVSWYQQVLGQGPQFIFQYYEKEERGRGNFPDRFSARQFPNYSSELNVNALLLGDSALYLCASSLAGNTEAFFGQGTRLTVV.

V is TRBV12-5 and J is TRBJ1-5, with D unresolved. The CDR3 is made up of 13 amino acids. CDR1 and CDR2 (germline): LGHNT, FRNRAP. The germline V and J ends were trimmed by 2 bases and 3 bases, with 5 bases remaining between them. CDR3 sequence: CASGLTPNQPQHF. Here the CDR3 DNA reads TGTGCTAGTGGTTTGACACCCAATCAGCCCCAGCATTTT.

The rearrangement joins TRBV28 to TRBJ2-7; D may be TRBD1 (6 bases). Per germline, CDR1 MDHEN and CDR2 SYDVKM. V was shortened by 4 bases and J by 9 bases, with 19 bases between the two germline ends. There are 14 residues in the CDR3. CDR3: CASSSPEWGQVQYF. CDR3 sequence (DNA): TGTGCCAGCAGTTCTCCAGAGTGGGGGCAGGTGCAGTACTTC.

This clone was recorded only once. The rearrangement uses TRBV5-1 and TRBJ1-5; D possibly corresponds to TRBD1 (6 bases). CDR1 and CDR2 (germline): SGHRS, YFSETQ. The V gene lost 10 bases and the J gene lost 2 bases, with 16 bases spanning the gap. CDR3 size: 14 residues. The CDR3 DNA reads TGCGCCTCTTCGGGGGAGGGGGGCAATCAGCCCCAGCATTTT. Amino acids: CASSGEGGNQPQHF.

This chain uses TRBV27 with TRBJ2-7; D may correspond to TRBD1 or TRBD2 (5 bases each). Trimming cost V 2 bases and J 3 bases, with 14 bases left between them. Germline values: CDR1 MNHEY, CDR2 SMNVEV (reference sequence). This CDR3 is built from 15 residues. The CDR3 nucleotides read TGTGCCAGCAGTTTAGACTCCACTAGGGGCTACGAGCAGTACTTC. Translating it yields CASSLDSTRGYEQYF.

The chain couples TRBV6-1 to TRBJ1-1, with TRBD1 identical over 8 bases. The CDR3 runs to 17 residues. J lost 4 bases, V lost 0 bases, and 10 bases had no gene match. In germline, CDR1 is MNHNS, CDR2 SASEGT. The CDR3 bases are TGTGCCAGCAGTGAAGCGAGGAGACAGGGGTGGGGCACTGAAGCTTTCTTT. As protein: CASSEARRQGWGTEAFF.